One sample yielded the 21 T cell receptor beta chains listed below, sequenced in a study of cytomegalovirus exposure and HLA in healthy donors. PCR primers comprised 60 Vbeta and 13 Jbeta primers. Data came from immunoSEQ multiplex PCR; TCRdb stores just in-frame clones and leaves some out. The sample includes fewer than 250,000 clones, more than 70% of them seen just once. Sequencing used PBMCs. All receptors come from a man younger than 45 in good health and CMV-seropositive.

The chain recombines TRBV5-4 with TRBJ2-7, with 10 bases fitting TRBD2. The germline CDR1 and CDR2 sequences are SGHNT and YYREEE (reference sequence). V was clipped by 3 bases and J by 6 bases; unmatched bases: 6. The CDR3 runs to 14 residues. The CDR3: CASSSGTSEGEQYF. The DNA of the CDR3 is TGTGCCAGCAGCTCAGGGACTAGCGAGGGCGAGCAGTACTTC.

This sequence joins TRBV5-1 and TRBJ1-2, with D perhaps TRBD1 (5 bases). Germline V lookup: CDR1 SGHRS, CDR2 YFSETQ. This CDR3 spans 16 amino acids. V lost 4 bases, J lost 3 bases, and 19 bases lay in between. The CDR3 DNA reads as TGCGCCAGCAGCGGGGGGACCCCGGAGGTAGACTATGGCTACACCTTC. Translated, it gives CASSGGTPEVDYGYTF.

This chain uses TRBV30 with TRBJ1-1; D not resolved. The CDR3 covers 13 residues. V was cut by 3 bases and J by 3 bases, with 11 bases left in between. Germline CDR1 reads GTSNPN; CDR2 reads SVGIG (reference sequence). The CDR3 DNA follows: TGTGCCTGGAGGACAAGATGGGACACTGAAGCTTTCTTT. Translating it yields CAWRTRWDTEAFF.

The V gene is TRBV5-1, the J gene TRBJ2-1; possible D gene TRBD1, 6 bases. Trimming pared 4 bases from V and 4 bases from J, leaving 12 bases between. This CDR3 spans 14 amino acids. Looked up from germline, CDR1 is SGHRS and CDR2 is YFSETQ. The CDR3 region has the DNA TGCGCCAGCAGCGGGCAGGGGCAGTACAATGAGCAGTTCTTC. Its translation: CASSGQGQYNEQFF. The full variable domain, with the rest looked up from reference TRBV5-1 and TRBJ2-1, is KAGVTQTPRYLIKTRGQQVTLSCSPISGHRSVSWYQQTPGQGLQFLFEYFSETQRNKGNFPGRFSGRQFSNSRSEMNVSTLELGDSALYLCASSGQGQYNEQFFGPGTRLTVL.

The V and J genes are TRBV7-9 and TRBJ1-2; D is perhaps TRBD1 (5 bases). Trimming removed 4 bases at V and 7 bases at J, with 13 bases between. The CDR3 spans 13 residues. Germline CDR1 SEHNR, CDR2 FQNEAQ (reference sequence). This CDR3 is CASSWTRESGYTF. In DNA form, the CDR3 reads TGTGCCAGCAGCTGGACACGCGAGTCTGGCTACACCTTC.

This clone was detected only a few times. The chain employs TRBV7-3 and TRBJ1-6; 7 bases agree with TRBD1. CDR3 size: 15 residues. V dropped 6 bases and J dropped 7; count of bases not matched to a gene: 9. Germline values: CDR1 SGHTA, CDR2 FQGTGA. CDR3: CASSRQGGGNSPLHF. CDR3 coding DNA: TGTGCCAGCAGTCGACAGGGCGGTGGGAATTCACCCCTCCACTTT.

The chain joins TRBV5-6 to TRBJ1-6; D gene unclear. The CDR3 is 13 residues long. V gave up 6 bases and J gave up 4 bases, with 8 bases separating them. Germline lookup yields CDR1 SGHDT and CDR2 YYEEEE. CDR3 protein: CASTGRYNSPLHF. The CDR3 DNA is TGTGCCAGCACTGGCAGGTATAATTCACCCCTCCACTTT.

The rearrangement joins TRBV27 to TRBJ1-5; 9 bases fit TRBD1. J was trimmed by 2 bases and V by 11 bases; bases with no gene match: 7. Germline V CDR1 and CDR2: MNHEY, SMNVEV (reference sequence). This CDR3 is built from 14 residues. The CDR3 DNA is TGTGCCTGGGGCCGGGACAGGGGCAATCAGCCCCAGCATTTT. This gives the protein CAWGRDRGNQPQHF.

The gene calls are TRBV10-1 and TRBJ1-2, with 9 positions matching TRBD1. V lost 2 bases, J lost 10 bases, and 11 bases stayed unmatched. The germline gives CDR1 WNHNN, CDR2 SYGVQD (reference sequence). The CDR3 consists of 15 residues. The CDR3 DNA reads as TGCGCCAGCAGTGAGGGAGGGGGGACAGGGTGGAACTACACCTTC. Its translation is CASSEGGGTGWNYTF.

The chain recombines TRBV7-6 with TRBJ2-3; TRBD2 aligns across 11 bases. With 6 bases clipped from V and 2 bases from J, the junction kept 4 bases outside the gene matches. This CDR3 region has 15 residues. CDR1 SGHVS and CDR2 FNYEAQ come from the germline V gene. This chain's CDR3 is CASSLTSGVTDTQYF. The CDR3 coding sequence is TGTGCCAGCAGTTTGACTAGCGGGGTCACAGATACGCAGTATTTT.

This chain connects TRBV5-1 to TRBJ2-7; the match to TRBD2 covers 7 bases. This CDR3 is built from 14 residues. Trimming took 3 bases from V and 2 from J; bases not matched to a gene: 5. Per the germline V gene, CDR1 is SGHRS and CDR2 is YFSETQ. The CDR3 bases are TGCGCCAGCAGCTCGCGGGGGTCCCCCTACGAGCAGTACTTC. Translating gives CASSSRGSPYEQYF.

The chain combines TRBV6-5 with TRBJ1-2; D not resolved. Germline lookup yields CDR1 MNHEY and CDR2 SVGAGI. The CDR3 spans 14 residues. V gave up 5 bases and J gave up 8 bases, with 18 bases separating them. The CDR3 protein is CASSERGGGLGYTF. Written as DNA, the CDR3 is TGTGCCAGCAGTGAACGAGGAGGAGGCCTAGGCTACACCTTC.

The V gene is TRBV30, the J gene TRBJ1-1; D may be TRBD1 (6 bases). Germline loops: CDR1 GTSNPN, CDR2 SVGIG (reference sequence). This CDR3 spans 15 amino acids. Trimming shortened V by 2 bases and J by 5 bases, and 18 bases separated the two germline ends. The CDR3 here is CAWSMQGLKDTEAFF. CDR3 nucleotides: TGTGCCTGGAGTATGCAGGGGCTGAAGGATACTGAAGCTTTCTTT.

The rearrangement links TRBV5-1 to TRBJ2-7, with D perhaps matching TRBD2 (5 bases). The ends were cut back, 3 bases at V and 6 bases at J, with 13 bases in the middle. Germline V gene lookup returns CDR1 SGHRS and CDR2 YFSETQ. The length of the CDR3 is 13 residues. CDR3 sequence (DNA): TGCGCCAGCAGCTGGGAGTTGGCTGGCGAGCAGTACTTC. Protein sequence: CASSWELAGEQYF. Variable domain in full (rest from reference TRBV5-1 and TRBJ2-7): KAGVTQTPRYLIKTRGQQVTLSCSPISGHRSVSWYQQTPGQGLQFLFEYFSETQRNKGNFPGRFSGRQFSNSRSEMNVSTLELGDSALYLCASSWELAGEQYFGPGTRLTVT.

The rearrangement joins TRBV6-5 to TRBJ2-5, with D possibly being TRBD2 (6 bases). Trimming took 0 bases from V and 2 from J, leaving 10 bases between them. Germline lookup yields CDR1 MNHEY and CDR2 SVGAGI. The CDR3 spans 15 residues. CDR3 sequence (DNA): TGTGCCAGCAGTTACTCCCGGGGGATACAAGAGACCCAGTACTTC. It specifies CASSYSRGIQETQYF.

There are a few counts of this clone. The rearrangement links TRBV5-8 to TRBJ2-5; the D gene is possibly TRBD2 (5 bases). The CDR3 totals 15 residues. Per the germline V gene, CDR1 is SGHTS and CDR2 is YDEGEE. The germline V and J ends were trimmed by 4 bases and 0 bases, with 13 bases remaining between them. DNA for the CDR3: TGTGCCAGCAGCCCCGGACTTACGTACCAAGAGACCCAGTACTTC. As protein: CASSPGLTYQETQYF. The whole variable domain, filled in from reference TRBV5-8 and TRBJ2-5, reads EAGVTQSPTHLIKTRGQQATLRCSPISGHTSVYWYQQALGLGLQFLLWYDEGEERNRGNFPPRFSGRQFPNYSSELNVNALELEDSALYLCASSPGLTYQETQYFGPGTRLLVL.

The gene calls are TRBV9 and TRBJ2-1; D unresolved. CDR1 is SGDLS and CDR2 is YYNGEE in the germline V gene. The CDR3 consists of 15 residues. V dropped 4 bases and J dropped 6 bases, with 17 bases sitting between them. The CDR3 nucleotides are TGTGCCAGCAGCCCGCGATCAGTGAGGAGCAATGAGCAGTTCTTC. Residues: CASSPRSVRSNEQFF.

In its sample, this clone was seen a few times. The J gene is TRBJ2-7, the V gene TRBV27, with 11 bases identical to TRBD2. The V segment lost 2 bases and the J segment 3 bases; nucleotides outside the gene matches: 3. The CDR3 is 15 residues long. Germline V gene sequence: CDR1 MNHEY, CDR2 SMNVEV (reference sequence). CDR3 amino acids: CASSLRLAGGYEQYF. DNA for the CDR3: TGTGCCAGCAGTTTAAGGCTAGCGGGAGGCTACGAGCAGTACTTC.

The CDR3: CASGQLLAGPYNEQFF. DNA of the CDR3: TGTGCCAGCGGGCAACTACTAGCGGGACCTTACAATGAGCAGTTCTTC. This chain connects TRBV2 to TRBJ2-1, with 10 bases matching TRBD2. Per the germline V gene, CDR1 is SNHLY and CDR2 is FYNNEI. Unmatched junction bases numbered 11, after V lost 8 bases and J lost 4 bases. CDR3 length: 16 residues.

CDR3 coding DNA: TGTGCCAGCAGCCCGACTCTCTCCGGGACAGGGGGCGCAGGGTTTAATGAGCAGTTCTTC. Protein: CASSPTLSGTGGAGFNEQFF. The V and J genes are TRBV5-4 and TRBJ2-1; 12 bases line up with TRBD1. With 4 bases clipped from V and 7 bases from J, the junction kept 21 bases outside the gene matches. The CDR3 length is 20 residues. CDR1 and CDR2 (germline): SGHNT, YYREEE (reference sequence).

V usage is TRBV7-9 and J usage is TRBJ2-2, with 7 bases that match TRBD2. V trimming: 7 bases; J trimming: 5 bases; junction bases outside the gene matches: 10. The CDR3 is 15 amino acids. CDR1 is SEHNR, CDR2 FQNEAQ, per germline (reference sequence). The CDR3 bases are TGTGCCAGCACTGACGGGCGGGAGAGTACCGGGGAGCTGTTTTTT. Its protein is CASTDGRESTGELFF.